These 5 T cell receptor beta chains were sequenced from one sample in a study of blood T cells in healthy people across ages. The authors ran a second PCR of about 7 to 11 cycles using a sample-barcoded 5' primer and a J-beta primer mix. Via MiXCR, TCRdb re-called the 5' RACE reads, giving one row per CDR3 protein. The data show around 900,000 distinct CDR3 sequences, roughly half seen once. Sequencing used blood. The source of these receptors is a woman aged 60-70 years in good health.

V and J are TRBV7-3 and TRBJ1-2; a possible D gene is TRBD1 (6 bases). Trimming removed 10 bases at V and 6 bases at J, with 18 bases between. In germline, CDR1 is SGHTA, CDR2 FQGTGA. This CDR3 is 13 amino acids long. CDR3 loop: CATAPEQGHGYTF. The CDR3 nucleotides are TGTGCCACAGCGCCTGAGCAGGGGCATGGCTACACCTTC.

The chain is built from TRBV29-1 and TRBJ2-7, with 8 bases identical to TRBD1. The CDR3 length is 14 residues. With V trimmed by 4 bases and J by 4 bases, 9 bases remained unmatched. Germline V lookup: CDR1 SQVTM, CDR2 ANQGSEA. The CDR3 nucleotides are TGCAGCGTTGGGGATGACAGGGGCAGTTACGAGCAGTACTTC. Protein: CSVGDDRGSYEQYF.

Details on this clonotype: At one boundary the junction diverges from the germline segment, which might be a read error. The chain has TRBV6-1 and TRBJ2-6, with D possibly TRBD2 on 6 matching bases. This CDR3 is 14 amino acids long. CDR1 is MNHNS and CDR2 is SASEGT in the germline V gene. CDR3 sequence: CASSAGGGASVLTF. The CDR3 DNA reads as TGTGCCAGCAGTGCCGGCGGAGGGGCCAGCGTCCTGACTTTC.

CDR3 bases: TGTGCCAGCAGCTCCCATGGGACCGGAATCTCTGGGGCCAACGTCCTGACTTTC. It translates to CASSSHGTGISGANVLTF. The V and J genes are TRBV7-9 and TRBJ2-6; either TRBD1 or TRBD2 may fit D (5 bases each). V was shortened by 4 bases and J by 0 bases, with 16 bases between the two germline ends. This CDR3 has 18 amino acids. Germline V gives CDR1 SEHNR, CDR2 FQNEAQ (reference sequence).

V usage is TRBV4-3 and J usage is TRBJ2-2; possible D gene TRBD2, 5 bases. V was trimmed by 11 bases and J by 2 bases, leaving 21 bases between them. Germline CDR1 and CDR2: LGHNA and YSLEER. The CDR3 sequence is 16 residues long. Here the CDR3 reads CAGSARAEKNTGELFF. Here the CDR3 DNA reads TGCGCCGGATCCGCCAGAGCGGAGAAAAACACCGGGGAGCTGTTTTTT.